This T cell receptor (beta chain) was identified in a study of blood T cell repertoires in COVID-19. As for the study in general: In each case, the material was cDNA or gDNA derived from T cells, B-cell-depleted T cells, or PBMCs.

The CDR3 sequence is 15 residues long. Trimming cost V 0 bases and J 7 bases; bases outside gene matches: 6. Germline V gene lookup returns CDR1 SEHNR and CDR2 FQNEAQ (reference sequence). Generated by immunoSEQ multiplex PCR, the TCRdb table keeps only in-frame clones and is missing some. The sample includes about 150,000 clones, around 82% of them seen just once. The chain employs TRBV7-9 and TRBJ1-5, with TRBD1 matching 7 bases. This clonotype originated in a woman older than 75 with active or convalescent COVID-19. The sequenced sample was peripheral blood. CDR3 DNA: TGTGCCAGCAGCTTAGCCGGGACAGCAGGACAGCCCCAGCATTTT. It is translated as CASSLAGTAGQPQHF. The complete variable domain, with remaining parts taken from reference TRBV7-9 and TRBJ1-5, reads DTGVSQNPRHKITKRGQNVTFRCDPISEHNRLYWYRQTLGQGPEFLTYFQNEAQLEKSRLLSDRFSAERPKGSFSTLEIQRTEQGDSAMYLCASSLAGTAGQPQHFGDGTRLSIL.